This T cell receptor (beta chain) was sequenced for a study of long-term antiretroviral therapy in people with HIV. Study-wide findings and caveats: Narrower CDR3 length ranges marked HIV repertoires relative to controls. Clones that had undergone expansion before ART dominated the repertoire at all time points. Transplant donor controls retained higher diversity, though diversity increased after ART.

The junction had 7 bases not matched to a gene; V was cut back by 5 bases and J by 9 bases. Germline-derived CDR1 and CDR2 are MNHEY and SVGAGI. This CDR3 has 14 residues. In its sample, this clone was seen once. The antigen remains undetermined. It was version v3.0 of the immunoSEQ assay that was run at survey level. Repertoires were generated with immunoSEQ multiplex PCR, while TCRdb's copy carries only in-frame clones and drops some. Among 25,000 to 35,000 clones, around 96% were seen once, and the ten largest hold roughly 2.3%. There were no participants with HIV treated outside the United States. This material consisted of unsorted PBMCs, taken approximately 6.5 years after starting antiretroviral therapy. The chain recombines TRBV6-5 with TRBJ2-1, with 10 bases lining up with TRBD2. This TCR derives from a man aged 25-40 years with HIV. This chain's CDR3 is CASSKQSGRGEQFF. CDR3 DNA: TGTGCCAGCAGTAAACAAAGCGGGAGGGGTGAGCAGTTCTTC.